The rows below give T cell receptor beta chains drawn from one sample of a study of blood T cell repertoires in COVID-19. Profiled with immunoSEQ multiplex PCR; TCRdb holds only in-frame clones, not every one. The data contain 43,000 or so clones, roughly 90% of them singletons. The specimen was peripheral blood. Receptors were obtained from a man between 60 and 70 years old with active COVID-19. The CDR3 runs from the conserved cysteine through the conserved F or W. A D gene is named only where the DNA matches it firmly. The listing skips clone size in some rows; elsewhere it reads once, few, many or a size class.

>TRBJ1-2|TRBV7-2|.|.
TGTGCCAGCAGCTTAGACAGCCCCTATGGCTACACCTTC
CASSLDSPYGYTF
>TRBJ1-4|TRBV30|.|.
TGTGCCTGGAGCTCAAACGGGGGGAACAATGAAAAACTGTTTTTT
CAWSSNGGNNEKLFF
>TRBJ2-1|TRBV9|.|.
TGTGCCAGCAGCGTAGGGGCTAGCGAATCCTACAATGAGCAGTTCTTC
CASSVGASESYNEQFF
>TRBJ2-3|TRBV13|.|.
TGTGCCAGCAGCCCCGACAGTCTTGATACGCAGTATTTT
CASSPDSLDTQYF
>TRBJ1-1|TRBV28|.|TRBD1
TGTGCCAGCAGGGCAGGGGGCACTGAAGCTTTCTTT
CASRAGGTEAFF
>TRBJ2-5|TRBV7-8|.|TRBD2
TGTGCCAGCAGCCCACGGACTAGCGGGGGGTATCAAGAGACCCAGTACTTC
CASSPRTSGGYQETQYF
>TRBJ2-3|TRBV24-1|.|.
TGTGCCACCAGTGATCCCCGCGGAACAGATACGCAGTATTTT
CATSDPRGTDTQYF
>TRBJ2-7|TRBV18|.|TRBD1
TGTGCCAGCTCATCGGACAGGGTTCTGGTCGAGCAGTACTTC
CASSSDRVLVEQYF
>TRBJ2-7|TRBV2|few|.
TGTGCCAGCAAGGCTCAGGGAACTAACGAGCAGTACTTC
CASKAQGTNEQYF
>TRBJ2-7|TRBV6-2/TRBV6-3|.|.
TGTGCCAGCAGTTACTCCGGGGGACCCTACTACGAGCAGTACTTC
CASSYSGGPYYEQYF
>TRBJ2-3|TRBV5-1|.|.
TGCGCCAGCAGCGGGAGGAGGGAAGCAGATACGCAGTATTTT
CASSGRREADTQYF
>TRBJ2-1|TRBV4-1|.|.
TGCGCCAGCAGCCAAGGGGCCCTGACTAGCTCCTACAATGAGCAGTTCTTC
CASSQGALTSSYNEQFF
>TRBJ1-1|TRBV19|.|TRBD1
TGTGCCAGTAGACTCGGACAGGCTGAAGCTTTCTTT
CASRLGQAEAFF
>TRBJ2-7|TRBV6-5|once|TRBD2
TGTGCCAGCTGGAGTCTAGCGGGAGACTACGAGCAGTACTTC
CASWSLAGDYEQYF
>TRBJ2-6|TRBV5-5|few|.
TGTGCCAGCAGCTTGTTATGGGGGCTTAGCTCTGGGGCCAACGTCCTGACTTTC
CASSLLWGLSSGANVLTF
>TRBJ2-3|TRBV24-1|.|TRBD2
TGTGCCACCAGTGATCCTTCCGGGACTAACCATCTAGATACGCAGTATTTT
CATSDPSGTNHLDTQYF
>TRBJ1-3|TRBV28|.|.
TGTGCCAGCAGTTCATTCGGCTCTGGAAACACCATATATTTT
CASSSFGSGNTIYF
>TRBJ2-2|TRBV30|.|TRBD1
TGTGCCTGGAGTGCCTCGACAGGGGCTAACACCGGGGAGCTGTTTTTT
CAWSASTGANTGELFF
>TRBJ2-3|TRBV7-9|.|TRBD2
TGTGCCAGCAGCCCGGGACTAGCGGGAGGTACGCAGTATTTT
CASSPGLAGGTQYF
>TRBJ2-7|TRBV6-6|.|TRBD1
TGTGCCAGCAGTCAGAGGGGACAGGGTAACTCCTACGAGCAGTACTTC
CASSQRGQGNSYEQYF
>TRBJ2-5|TRBV7-2|.|TRBD2
TGTGCCAGCAGCCTCACTAGCGGGGGGGCTAGAGAGACCCAGTACTTC
CASSLTSGGARETQYF
>TRBJ1-1|TRBV28|.|.
TGTGCCAGCAGTGAGGGCAGAAGGAACACTGAAGCTTTCTTT
CASSEGRRNTEAFF
>TRBJ2-2|TRBV18|.|TRBD2
TGTGCCAGCTCATCGACTAGCCCAAGCACCGGGGAGCTGTTTTTT
CASSSTSPSTGELFF
>TRBJ2-4|TRBV7-8|few|TRBD2
TGTGCCAGCAGCAACCCTGTACTAGCCGGGGGGGAGGTAAACATTCAGTACTTC
CASSNPVLAGGEVNIQYF
>TRBJ1-1|TRBV13|.|TRBD1
TGTGCCAGCAGGGTGCGTGGGACAGAAAACACTGAAGCTTTCTTT
CASRVRGTENTEAFF
>TRBJ2-2|TRBV6-5|.|TRBD2
TGTGCCAGCAGTTACGGGGCGGGAGGTTATAACGGGGAGCTGTTTTTT
CASSYGAGGYNGELFF
>TRBJ2-3|TRBV7-2|once|.
TGTGCCAGCAGCTTACAGGCATCTCCATCAGCAGATACGCAGTATTTT
CASSLQASPSADTQYF
>TRBJ1-3|TRBV4-1|.|.
TGCGCCAGCTCACCTGAAAAGGGGCTAAACACCATATATTTT
CASSPEKGLNTIYF
>TRBJ2-3|TRBV18|.|TRBD1
TGTGCCAGCTCACCGGGGCAGGGGGACGCAGATACGCAGTATTTT
CASSPGQGDADTQYF